The source of this T cell receptor beta chain is a study of CD8+CD57+ T cells in acquired aplastic anemia. About the study: The sorted CD4+ and CD8+ cells yielded an average approximately 3.3 ug of DNA.

Study-level points and caveats: No significant difference in CD8+ Simpson's diversity was found between patients and controls. Overlap between patients and controls comprised almost 30 CD8+ CDR3 sequences.

There are a few counts of this clonotype. Its matching antigen is unknown. Genomic DNA templated the TCR beta VDJ and CDR3 profiling. TCRdb analysed the reads with MiXCR anew, one entry per CDR3 protein. The sample carries 150,000 to 200,000 distinct CDR3 sequences, 35% to 55% recorded once. After removal of 4 bases from V and 12 bases from J, the junction contained 5 bases not matched to a gene. Germline values: CDR1 KGHDR, CDR2 SFDVKD. The CDR3 runs to 12 residues. The rearrangement links TRBV24-1 to TRBJ2-1; TRBD1 matches 7 bases. Sequencing used sorted CD4+, CD8+, or CD8+CD57+ T cells (not recorded which) from PBMCs. The sequence was obtained from a human donor in good health. DNA of the CDR3: TGTGCCACCAGTGAGCAGGGACAGACGCAGTTCTTC. As protein: CATSEQGQTQFF.